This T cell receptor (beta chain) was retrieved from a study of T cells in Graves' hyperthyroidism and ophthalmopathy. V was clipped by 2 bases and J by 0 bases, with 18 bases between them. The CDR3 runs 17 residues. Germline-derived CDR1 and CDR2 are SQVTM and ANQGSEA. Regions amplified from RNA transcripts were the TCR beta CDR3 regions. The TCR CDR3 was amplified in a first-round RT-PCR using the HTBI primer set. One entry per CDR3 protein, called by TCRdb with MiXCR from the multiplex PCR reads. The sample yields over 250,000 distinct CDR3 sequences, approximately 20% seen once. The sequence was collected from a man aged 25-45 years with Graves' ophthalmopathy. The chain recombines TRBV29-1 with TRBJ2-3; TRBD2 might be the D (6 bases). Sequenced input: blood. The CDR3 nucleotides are TGCAGCGTTGAATCAATACGCGGGGAGATAAGCACAGATACGCAGTATTTT. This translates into CSVESIRGEISTDTQYF.